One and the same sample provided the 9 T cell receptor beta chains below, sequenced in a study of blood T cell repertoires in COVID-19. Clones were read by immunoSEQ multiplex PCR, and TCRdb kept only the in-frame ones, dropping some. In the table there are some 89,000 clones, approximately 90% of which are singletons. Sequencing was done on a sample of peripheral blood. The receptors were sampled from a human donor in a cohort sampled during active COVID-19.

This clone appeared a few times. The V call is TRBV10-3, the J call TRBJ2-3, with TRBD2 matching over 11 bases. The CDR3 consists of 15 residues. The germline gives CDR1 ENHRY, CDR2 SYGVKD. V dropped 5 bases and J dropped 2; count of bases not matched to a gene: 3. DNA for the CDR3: TGTGCCATCAGTTCTAGCGGGGGGCACACAGATACGCAGTATTTT. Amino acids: CAISSSGGHTDTQYF.

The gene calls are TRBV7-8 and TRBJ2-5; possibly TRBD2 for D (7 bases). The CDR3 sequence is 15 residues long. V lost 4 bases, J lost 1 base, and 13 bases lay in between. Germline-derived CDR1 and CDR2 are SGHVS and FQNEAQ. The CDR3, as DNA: TGTGCCAGCAGCTCACTAGGGGGGGGCCAAGAGACCCAGTACTTC. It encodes CASSSLGGGQETQYF.

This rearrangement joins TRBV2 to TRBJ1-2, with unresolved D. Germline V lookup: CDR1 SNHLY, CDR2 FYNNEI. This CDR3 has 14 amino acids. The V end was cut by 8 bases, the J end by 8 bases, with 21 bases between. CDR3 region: CASSREEGGRGYTF. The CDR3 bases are TGTGCCAGCTCTAGAGAGGAGGGTGGAAGAGGCTACACCTTC.

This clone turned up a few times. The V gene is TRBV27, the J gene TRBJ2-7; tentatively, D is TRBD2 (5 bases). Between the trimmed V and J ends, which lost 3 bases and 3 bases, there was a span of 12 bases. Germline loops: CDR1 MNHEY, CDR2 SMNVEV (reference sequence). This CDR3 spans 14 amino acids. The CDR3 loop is CASSLKAVGYEQYF. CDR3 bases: TGTGCCAGCAGTTTGAAAGCGGTAGGCTACGAGCAGTACTTC.

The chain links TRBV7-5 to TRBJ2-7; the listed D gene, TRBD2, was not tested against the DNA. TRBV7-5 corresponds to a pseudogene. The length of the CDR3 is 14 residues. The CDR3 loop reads CARSLRRVNYEQYF. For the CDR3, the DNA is TGTGCCAGAAGCTTACGGCGGGTAAACTACGAGCAGTACTTC.

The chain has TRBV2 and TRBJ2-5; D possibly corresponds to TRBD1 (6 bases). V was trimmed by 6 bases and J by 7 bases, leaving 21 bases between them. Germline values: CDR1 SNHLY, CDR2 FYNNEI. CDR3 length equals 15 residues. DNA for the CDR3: TGTGCCAGCAGCTTAAGGGCGCAGGGGATGGGGACCCAGTACTTC. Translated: CASSLRAQGMGTQYF.

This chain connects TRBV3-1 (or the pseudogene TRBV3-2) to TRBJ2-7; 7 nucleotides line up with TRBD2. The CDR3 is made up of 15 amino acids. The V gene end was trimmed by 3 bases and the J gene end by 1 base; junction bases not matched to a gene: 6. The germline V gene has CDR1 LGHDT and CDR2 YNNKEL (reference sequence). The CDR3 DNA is TGTGCCAGCAGCCACACTAGCGAGGGATCCTACGAGCAGTACTTC. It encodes CASSHTSEGSYEQYF.

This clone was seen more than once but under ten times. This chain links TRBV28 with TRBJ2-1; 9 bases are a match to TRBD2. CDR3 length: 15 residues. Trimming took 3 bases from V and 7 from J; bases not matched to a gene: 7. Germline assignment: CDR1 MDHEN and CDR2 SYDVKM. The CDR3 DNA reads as TGTGCCAGCAGTTTTGTAGCGGGAGCTCGTAATGAGCAGTTCTTC. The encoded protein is CASSFVAGARNEQFF.

Here the CDR3 DNA reads TGTGCCAGCAGCGTACAAGGTAACTCAGCGGTTTCTGGAAACACCATATATTTT. Its translation: CASSVQGNSAVSGNTIYF. The chain has TRBV9 and TRBJ1-3; D is undetermined. Germline V gene sequence: CDR1 SGDLS, CDR2 YYNGEE. The germline V and J ends were trimmed by 1 base and 1 base, with 18 bases remaining between them. This CDR3 region has 18 residues.